A selection of T cell receptor beta chains follows, all from one sample in a study of PD-L1 blockade in urothelial cancer. Measured with immunoSEQ multiplex PCR; TCRdb has only the in-frame clones, and not every one. The sample includes roughly 130,000 clones, roughly 83% of them seen just once. The starting material was PBMCs, obtained around atezolizumab (anti-PD-L1) treatment. The receptors originated from a man between 50 and 59 years old with urothelial cancer. Both conserved end residues are trimmed from each CDR3.

V	J	CDR3
TRBV10-3	TRBJ1-5	AISESAGKGNQPQH
TRBV11-2	TRBJ1-5	ASSLDGRAWQPQH
TRBV7-2	TRBJ2-4	ASSLGGIQSGIQY
TRBV10-1	TRBJ2-2	ASSAGLRRSGELF
TRBV6-1	TRBJ2-7	ASSEARSGSIPYEQY
TRBV2	TRBJ2-4	ASVIQGLAKNIQY
TRBV28	TRBJ2-1	ASSFSDYFSRSSYNEQF
TRBV6-4	TRBJ2-1	ASSPGTGYNEQF
TRBV7-2	TRBJ2-1	ASSLGPGGYNEQF
TRBV30	TRBJ1-2	AWSRKTGGYT
TRBV10-1	TRBJ2-3	ASSESSQGTDTQY
TRBV7-3	TRBJ2-6	ASSLTGANVLT
TRBV2	TRBJ1-2	ASFGGHRGDYGYT
TRBV6-1	TRBJ1-2	ASSDGGRYGYT
TRBV27	TRBJ1-2	ASSLLQGAAGYT
TRBV19	TRBJ2-2	ASSYLNTGELF
TRBV7-9	TRBJ2-2	ASKERGLNTGELF